Presented here are 29 T cell receptor beta chains from one specimen sequenced in a study of graft-versus-host responses after intestinal transplantation. Libraries were prepared by immunoSEQ multiplex PCR; TCRdb keeps only in-frame clonotypes and omits some of them. The data show some 22,000 clones, around 56% seen once. The sequences come from alloreactive CD4+ T cells from a mixed lymphocyte reaction culture, collected before intestinal transplant. As to subset: CFSE-low proliferating T cells sorted from roughly six-day pre-transplant mixed lymphocyte reaction (GvH or HvG direction). The receptors derive from a human patient who received an intestinal transplant.

The gene calls are TRBV4-2 and TRBJ1-2; no definite D call. This CDR3 contains 16 residues. Germline loops: CDR1 LGHNA, CDR2 YNFKEQ. Deletions cut 3 bases from V and 4 bases from J, with 18 bases between. The CDR3 loop reads CASSHASRQAAYGYTF. The CDR3 DNA reads as TGTGCCAGCAGCCACGCCTCCAGACAAGCAGCCTATGGCTACACCTTC.

The chain has TRBV6-1 and TRBJ1-1; TRBD1 matches 10 bases. The CDR3 totals 14 residues. V shed 6 bases and J 5 bases; nucleotides not matched to a gene: 6. The V gene's germline CDR1 is MNHNS and CDR2 SASEGT. In DNA, the CDR3 is TGTGCCAGCAGAGAGGGACAGGGGAGGACTGAAGCTTTCTTT. As protein: CASREGQGRTEAFF.

The chain combines TRBV5-4 with TRBJ2-4; possibly TRBD1 for D (6 bases). Trimming stripped 4 bases from V and 0 bases from J, with 17 bases between. The CDR3 is 17 amino acids. CDR1 and CDR2 from the germline V gene are SGHNT and YYREEE (reference sequence). The CDR3, as DNA: TGTGCCAGCAGCGGGGGCCCTGGGACCCTAGCCAAAAACATTCAGTACTTC. Amino acid sequence: CASSGGPGTLAKNIQYF.

The chain links TRBV30 to TRBJ2-5, with 10 bases fitting TRBD2. The CDR3 length is 15 residues. Germline V gene data show CDR1 as GTSNPN and CDR2 as SVGIG (reference sequence). V trimming: 1 base; J trimming: 2 bases; junction bases outside the gene matches: 4. CDR3 sequence: CAWSEGLASQETQYF. In DNA form, the CDR3 reads TGTGCCTGGAGTGAGGGACTAGCGAGTCAAGAGACCCAGTACTTC.

The V call is TRBV11-2, the J call TRBJ2-1; no clear D. The V and J ends lost 3 bases and 0 bases respectively, with 6 bases between them. CDR1 SGHAT and CDR2 FQNNGV come from the germline V gene. The CDR3 loop spans 14 amino acids. CDR3 protein: CASSLTSSYNEQFF. The DNA of the CDR3 is TGTGCCAGCAGCTTGACAAGCTCCTACAATGAGCAGTTCTTC.

This sequence joins TRBV9 and TRBJ2-1, with a tentative D call TRBD1 (6 bases). The V gene lost 0 bases and the J gene lost 0 bases, with 13 bases spanning the gap. The germline CDR1 and CDR2 sequences are SGDLS and YYNGEE. The CDR3 spans 17 residues. CDR3 bases: TGTGCCAGCAGCGTAGATCCGGGACAAAGCTCCTACAATGAGCAGTTCTTC. Its translation is CASSVDPGQSSYNEQFF.

As DNA, the CDR3 is TGTGCCTGCCGACTAGCGGGGCGCAGTAGCTCCTACAATGAGCAGTTCTTC. It specifies CACRLAGRSSSYNEQFF. This chain connects TRBV2 to TRBJ2-1; the match to TRBD2 covers 11 bases. The CDR3 is 17 residues long. Germline CDR1 SNHLY, CDR2 FYNNEI. V lost 11 bases, J lost 0 bases, and 12 bases stayed unmatched.

In this sample, this clone turned up a few times. This sequence joins TRBV19 and TRBJ1-6; D gene unclear. V was clipped by 7 bases and J by 4 bases, with 14 bases between them. Germline V gives CDR1 LNHDA, CDR2 SQIVND (reference sequence). The CDR3 is 15 residues long. CDR3 bases: TGTGCCAGTACCACGGCGGGAAATTATAATTCACCCCTCCACTTT. Its protein is CASTTAGNYNSPLHF.

The rearrangement uses TRBV7-9 and TRBJ2-1; TRBD2 matches at 8 bases. V lost 3 bases to trimming and J lost 4 bases; unmatched junction nucleotides: 2. The length of the CDR3 is 14 residues. The germline gives CDR1 SEHNR, CDR2 FQNEAQ (reference sequence). CDR3 coding DNA: TGTGCCAGCAGCTTCCGCGGGAGGTACAATGAGCAGTTCTTC. Its protein product is CASSFRGRYNEQFF. Full variable domain (remainder filled in from reference TRBV7-9 and TRBJ2-1): DTGVSQNPRHKITKRGQNVTFRCDPISEHNRLYWYRQTLGQGPEFLTYFQNEAQLEKSRLLSDRFSAERPKGSFSTLEIQRTEQGDSAMYLCASSFRGRYNEQFFGPGTRLTVL.

The chain has TRBV29-1 and TRBJ1-4; D is unclear. The CDR3 loop spans 14 amino acids. In germline, CDR1 is SQVTM, CDR2 ANQGSEA. The germline V and J ends were trimmed by 4 bases and 3 bases, with 12 bases remaining between them. The CDR3 DNA sequence: TGCAGCGTTGCCTGGAGAGGAGCTAATGAAAAACTGTTTTTT. It encodes CSVAWRGANEKLFF. Filled out from reference TRBV29-1 and TRBJ1-4, the complete variable domain reads SAVISQKPSRDICQRGTSLTIQCQVDSQVTMMFWYRQQPGQSLTLIATANQGSEATYESGFVIDKFPISRPNLTFSTLTVSNMSPEDSSIYLCSVAWRGANEKLFFGSGTQLSVL.

The chain recombines TRBV7-2 with TRBJ2-7, with D uncertain. The CDR3 length is 13 residues. V was cut by 4 bases and J by 1 base, with 8 bases left in between. Germline CDR1 reads SGHTA; CDR2 reads FQGNSA. CDR3 region: CASSSPNSYEQYF. The DNA of the CDR3 is TGTGCCAGCAGCTCCCCTAATTCCTACGAGCAGTACTTC.

This chain links TRBV29-1 with TRBJ2-3, with D perhaps matching TRBD2 (7 bases). The V and J ends lost 3 bases and 5 bases respectively, with 15 bases between them. The CDR3 runs 14 residues. Germline lookup yields CDR1 SQVTM and CDR2 ANQGSEA. The CDR3 loop is CSVEGGGSRDTQYF. CDR3 nucleotides: TGCAGCGTTGAGGGGGGCGGGAGTCGAGATACGCAGTATTTT.

This clone was seen more than once but under ten times. The chain carries TRBV7-6 and TRBJ2-7; tentatively, D is TRBD2 (5 bases). V lost 4 bases and J 0 bases, leaving 10 bases between the germline ends. Germline V gene sequence: CDR1 SGHVS, CDR2 FNYEAQ. The CDR3 sequence is 14 residues long. The CDR3 sequence is CASSSIRGSYEQYF. CDR3 DNA: TGTGCCAGCAGCTCGATTCGGGGCTCCTACGAGCAGTACTTC.

By share, this clone counts as medium-sized. The chain joins TRBV6-1 to TRBJ2-2, with a weak D call TRBD2 (5 bases). V dropped 2 bases and J dropped 2 bases, with 12 bases sitting between them. CDR1 is MNHNS, CDR2 SASEGT, per germline. The CDR3 has 16 amino acids. CDR3 residues: CASSEIGVLNTGELFF. The CDR3 DNA sequence: TGTGCCAGCAGTGAAATCGGGGTCCTTAACACCGGGGAGCTGTTTTTT.

This clone was recorded only once. V usage is TRBV19 and J usage is TRBJ1-1; tentative D call: TRBD1 (5 bases). The V and J ends lost 3 bases and 4 bases respectively, with 12 bases between them. This CDR3 region has 14 residues. Germline-derived CDR1 and CDR2 are LNHDA and SQIVND (reference sequence). The CDR3 bases are TGTGCCAGTAGTATTTCGGGGGTTCGCACTGAAGCTTTCTTT. Translation gives CASSISGVRTEAFF. Full variable domain (outside the CDR3, taken from reference TRBV19 and TRBJ1-1): DGGITQSPKYLFRKEGQNVTLSCEQNLNHDAMYWYRQDPGQGLRLIYYSQIVNDFQKGDIAEGYSVSREKKESFPLTVTSAQKNPTAFYLCASSISGVRTEAFFGQGTRLTVV.

This clone appeared a single time. This rearrangement joins TRBV5-1 to TRBJ1-3; TRBD1 aligns across 9 bases. V was clipped by 4 bases and J by 2 bases; unmatched bases: 4. The CDR3 loop spans 15 amino acids. Germline assignment: CDR1 SGHRS and CDR2 YFSETQ. CDR3: CASSAGDRAGNTIYF. As DNA, the CDR3 is TGCGCCAGCAGCGCCGGGGACAGGGCTGGAAACACCATATATTTT.

The genes are TRBV2 and TRBJ2-1; tentative D call: TRBD1 (7 bases). Germline V CDR1 and CDR2: SNHLY, FYNNEI. This CDR3 has 15 residues. V was shortened by 10 bases and J by 4 bases, with 20 bases between the two germline ends. The CDR3 DNA follows: TGTGCCAACCTGGCGGGGCCCAGGGGGTACAATGAGCAGTTCTTC. Its protein is CANLAGPRGYNEQFF.

The rearrangement uses TRBV7-3 and TRBJ1-4; 8 nucleotides agree with TRBD1. The germline CDR1 and CDR2 sequences are SGHTA and FQGTGA. Trimming removed 4 bases from V and 7 bases from J; junction bases left unmatched: 5. The CDR3 sequence is 14 residues long. CDR3 sequence: CASSSGGVGEKLFF. The CDR3 nucleotides are TGTGCCAGCAGCTCAGGGGGCGTGGGTGAAAAACTGTTTTTT.

The rearrangement links TRBV29-1 to TRBJ2-1; D uncertain. The germline CDR1 and CDR2 sequences are SQVTM and ANQGSEA. The V end was cut by 0 bases, the J end by 3 bases, with 9 bases between. CDR3 length equals 14 residues. CDR3: CSVEDLGLYNEQFF. In DNA, the CDR3 is TGCAGCGTTGAAGATCTGGGCCTCTACAATGAGCAGTTCTTC.

The chain is built from TRBV19 and TRBJ1-2, with D perhaps TRBD1 (6 bases). V lost 0 bases and J 8 bases, leaving 13 bases between the germline ends. Germline V gene data show CDR1 as LNHDA and CDR2 as SQIVND (reference sequence). The CDR3 runs 14 residues. CDR3 bases: TGTGCCAGTAGTATAGAGGCAGGGGCGGGCGGCTACACCTTC. Translation gives CASSIEAGAGGYTF.

The genes are TRBV7-9 and TRBJ2-6; 11 bases line up with TRBD2. The CDR3 runs to 17 residues. Germline CDR1 SEHNR, CDR2 FQNEAQ (reference sequence). The J segment lost 0 bases and the V segment lost 5 bases, leaving 3 bases of the junction unmatched. In DNA form, the CDR3 reads TGTGCCAGCAGCCAGGGACTAGCGGCCTCTGGGGCCAACGTCCTGACTTTC. Its protein product is CASSQGLAASGANVLTF. Full variable domain (missing parts from reference TRBV7-9 and TRBJ2-6): DTGVSQNPRHKITKRGQNVTFRCDPISEHNRLYWYRQTLGQGPEFLTYFQNEAQLEKSRLLSDRFSAERPKGSFSTLEIQRTEQGDSAMYLCASSQGLAASGANVLTFGAGSRLTVL.

This clone occurred a few times. V usage is TRBV19 and J usage is TRBJ1-1, with 7 positions matching TRBD1. CDR3 length equals 15 residues. Germline V gene data show CDR1 as LNHDA and CDR2 as SQIVND (reference sequence). Trimming removed 10 bases from V and 1 base from J; junction bases left unmatched: 12. Here the CDR3 reads CAIRVDRSPNTEAFF. CDR3 coding DNA: TGTGCCATCCGGGTGGACAGGTCCCCGAACACTGAAGCTTTCTTT.

This chain links TRBV19 with TRBJ2-7; D gene ambiguous. The CDR3 spans 13 residues. Germline CDR1 and CDR2: LNHDA and SQIVND (reference sequence). The ends were cut back, 3 bases at V and 4 bases at J, with 10 bases in the middle. CDR3 DNA sequence: TGTGCCAGTAGTATCCGGTACTTATACGAGCAGTACTTC. Amino acids: CASSIRYLYEQYF.

This clone was detected only once. The CDR3 coding sequence is TGTGCCAGCAGCTTCACAGGGTATGGCTACACCTTC. As protein: CASSFTGYGYTF. The gene calls are TRBV7-2 and TRBJ1-2; maybe TRBD1 (6 bases). The CDR3 runs 12 residues. Germline V gene lookup returns CDR1 SGHTA and CDR2 FQGNSA. Trimming left V 3 bases short and J 5 bases short, with 7 bases between.

The rearrangement uses TRBV4-2 and TRBJ1-1; 7 positions agree with TRBD1. Germline V CDR1 and CDR2: LGHNA, YNFKEQ. This CDR3 contains 16 residues. V lost 1 base to trimming and J lost 4 bases; unmatched junction nucleotides: 9. CDR3 amino acids: CASSQVSGGHRTEAFF. The CDR3 DNA reads as TGTGCCAGCAGCCAAGTTTCAGGGGGGCATCGCACTGAAGCTTTCTTT.

This clone was detected only a few times. CDR3 DNA: TGTGCCAGCAGCTTTTGGGTGGGGGCGATGAACACTGAAGCTTTCTTT. As protein: CASSFWVGAMNTEAFF. The V gene is TRBV11-2, the J gene TRBJ1-1; the D gene is possibly TRBD1 (6 bases). CDR3 length: 16 residues. Germline lookup yields CDR1 SGHAT and CDR2 FQNNGV. Trimming left V 3 bases short and J 0 bases short, with 14 bases between.

V usage is TRBV28 and J usage is TRBJ1-1; 8 bases map to TRBD1. Germline loops: CDR1 MDHEN, CDR2 SYDVKM. CDR3 length: 13 amino acids. V shed 8 bases and J 6 bases; nucleotides not matched to a gene: 8. The CDR3 here is CASATTGGAEAFF. The CDR3 bases are TGTGCCAGCGCTACAACAGGGGGAGCTGAAGCTTTCTTT.

The chain joins TRBV5-4 to TRBJ1-2; D is unclear. In germline, CDR1 is SGHNT, CDR2 YYREEE (reference sequence). V gave up 0 bases and J gave up 0 bases, with 9 bases separating them. This CDR3 region has 15 residues. The CDR3 is CASSLVAETNYGYTF. CDR3 DNA sequence: TGTGCCAGCAGCTTGGTAGCGGAAACTAACTATGGCTACACCTTC.

J is TRBJ1-4 and V is TRBV19; a weak D match, TRBD1 (5 bases). Trimming took off 4 bases at V and 5 bases at J, with 11 bases between the two ends. CDR3 length equals 14 residues. CDR1 and CDR2 (germline): LNHDA, SQIVND (reference sequence). The CDR3 loop is CASSRTRGNEKLFF. CDR3 bases: TGTGCCAGTAGTAGGACACGGGGGAATGAAAAACTGTTTTTT.